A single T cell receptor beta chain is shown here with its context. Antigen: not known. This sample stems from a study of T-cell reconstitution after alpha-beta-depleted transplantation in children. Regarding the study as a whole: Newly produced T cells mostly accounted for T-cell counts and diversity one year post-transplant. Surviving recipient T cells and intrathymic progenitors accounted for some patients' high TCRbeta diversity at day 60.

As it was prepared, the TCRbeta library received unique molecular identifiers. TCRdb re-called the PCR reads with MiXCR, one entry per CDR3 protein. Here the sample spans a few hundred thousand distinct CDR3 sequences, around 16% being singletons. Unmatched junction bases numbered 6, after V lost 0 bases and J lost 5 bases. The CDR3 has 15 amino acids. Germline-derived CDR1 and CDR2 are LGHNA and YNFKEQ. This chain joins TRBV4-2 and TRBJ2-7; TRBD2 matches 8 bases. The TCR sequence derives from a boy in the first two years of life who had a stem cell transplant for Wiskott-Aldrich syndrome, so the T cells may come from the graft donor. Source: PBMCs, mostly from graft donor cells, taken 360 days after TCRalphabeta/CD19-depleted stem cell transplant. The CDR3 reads CASSQDFGLADEQYF. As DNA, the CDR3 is TGTGCCAGCAGCCAAGATTTCGGACTAGCAGACGAGCAGTACTTC.